This TCR beta chain originates from a study of CD4 T cells in relation to SARS-CoV-2 and coronaviruses. The unexposed donors gave CD4+ T cells in 2011-2018, prior to COVID-19. CD4+ T cells were isolated from the cells after 10 days of culture. Cultures received half-medium IL-2 refreshes on days 3 and 7. Points on this clone: Its antigen remains unidentified.

Here immunoSEQ multiplex PCR was the method, and the copy in TCRdb shows in-frame clones only, minus some. The table lists some 25,000 clones, more than 60% of them singletons. With 4 bases removed from V and 0 bases from J, the gap between germline ends came to 10 bases. Germline lookup yields CDR1 SGHTA and CDR2 FQGNSA. The CDR3 extends over 15 amino acids. This TCR came from a human donor in good health. The V gene is TRBV7-2, the J gene TRBJ1-5; D is possibly TRBD1 (5 bases). Source material: CD4+ T cells from PBMCs, cultured in vitro. The CDR3 bases are TGTGCCAGCAGCTACACAGGAGATAGCAATCAGCCCCAGCATTTT. Protein product: CASSYTGDSNQPQHF.